These 18 T cell receptor beta chains were sequenced from one sample in a study of OX40 agonist ivuxolimab in advanced cancers. Method: immunoSEQ multiplex PCR; TCRdb's copy keeps in-frame clones and lacks some. This sample yields tens of thousands of clones, of which over 90% are seen a single time; about a quarter belongs to the top ten. The sample here was CD4+ or CD8+ T cells sorted from blood, taken in a trial of the OX40 agonist ivuxolimab. These receptor sequences come from an adult with an advanced solid tumor such as melanoma, head and neck, liver or kidney cancer.

The J gene is TRBJ2-1, the V gene TRBV2; 11 nucleotides match TRBD2. Losses at the gene ends were 5 bases for V and 5 bases for J; bases not matched to a gene: 5. The CDR3 loop spans 15 amino acids. Looked up from germline, CDR1 is SNHLY and CDR2 is FYNNEI. DNA for the CDR3: TGTGCCAGCAGTCAGACTAGCGGGACTAACAATGAGCAGTTCTTC. Its translation: CASSQTSGTNNEQFF.

V is TRBV7-9 and J is TRBJ2-7; D not resolved. The CDR3 contains 16 residues. V dropped 6 bases and J dropped 2 bases, with 20 bases sitting between them. Germline loops: CDR1 SEHNR, CDR2 FQNEAQ (reference sequence). In DNA, the CDR3 is TGTGCCAGCAGTTCTCCCTCTAGTGAGAAACCCTACGAGCAGTACTTC. As protein: CASSSPSSEKPYEQYF.

The chain couples TRBV5-1 to TRBJ2-7, with D perhaps matching TRBD2 (5 bases). Germline CDR1 is SGHRS and CDR2 is YFSETQ. Trimming took 2 bases from V and 2 from J, leaving 8 bases between them. The CDR3 covers 13 residues. The DNA of the CDR3 is TGCGCCAGCAGCTTAGGACTCCCCTACGAGCAGTACTTC. It encodes CASSLGLPYEQYF.

The rearrangement links TRBV5-5 to TRBJ2-7, with D hard to call. Per germline, CDR1 SGHKS and CDR2 YYEKEE (reference sequence). V lost 4 bases and J 1 base, leaving 9 bases between the germline ends. CDR3 length: 13 amino acids. CDR3 protein: CASSVGISYEQYF. CDR3 DNA: TGTGCCAGCAGCGTAGGGATTTCCTACGAGCAGTACTTC.

By its share, this clone is medium-sized. The rearrangement uses TRBV28 and TRBJ1-5; a possible D gene is TRBD1 (5 bases). CDR1 and CDR2 (germline): MDHEN, SYDVKM. The CDR3 consists of 18 residues. Between the trimmed V and J ends, which lost 4 bases and 2 bases, there was a span of 21 bases. CDR3 in amino acids: CASSSLGHSTVGNQPQHF. The CDR3 DNA is TGTGCCAGCAGTTCGCTTGGACACTCAACGGTGGGCAATCAGCCCCAGCATTTT.

The chain links TRBV19 to TRBJ2-1; D uncertain. The V gene's germline CDR1 is LNHDA and CDR2 SQIVND (reference sequence). This CDR3 has 12 amino acids. V lost 4 bases and J lost 8, with 9 bases in between. CDR3 bases: TGTGCCAGTAGTACGTTTTTGGATGAGCAGTTCTTC. Its translation is CASSTFLDEQFF.

The chain combines TRBV5-6 with TRBJ1-1; D unresolved. CDR1 is SGHDT, CDR2 YYEEEE, per germline. The CDR3 length is 15 residues. V lost 0 bases and J lost 1, with 10 bases in between. CDR3 nucleotides: TGTGCCAGCAGCTTGGATCGGGCTTCGAACACTGAAGCTTTCTTT. Its protein product is CASSLDRASNTEAFF.

The chain couples TRBV7-9 to TRBJ2-7, with D perhaps matching TRBD1 or TRBD2 (5 bases each). CDR1 is SEHNR, CDR2 FQNEAQ, per germline (reference sequence). The CDR3 contains 16 residues. V was cut by 5 bases and J by 3 bases, with 20 bases left in between. The CDR3 sequence: CASSPSFRGRDYEQYF. As DNA, the CDR3 is TGTGCCAGCAGCCCATCTTTTCGGGGACGGGACTACGAGCAGTACTTC.

V gene TRBV27 combines with J gene TRBJ2-7; TRBD1 is a possible D gene (6 bases). Germline CDR1 reads MNHEY; CDR2 reads SMNVEV (reference sequence). This CDR3 spans 14 amino acids. V was trimmed by 3 bases and J by 3 bases, leaving 12 bases between them. CDR3 sequence: CASSFNPDSYEQYF. The CDR3 DNA follows: TGTGCCAGCAGTTTCAATCCGGACAGCTACGAGCAGTACTTC.

The chain carries TRBV18 and TRBJ2-7, with D hard to call. This CDR3 is built from 13 residues. The V end lost 4 bases, the J end lost 1 base, and 8 bases lay between the germline ends. Germline V CDR1 and CDR2: KGHSH, LQKENI. The CDR3 bases are TGTGCCAGCTCACAGGACGATTCCTACGAGCAGTACTTC. Its protein product is CASSQDDSYEQYF.

V is TRBV6-1 and J is TRBJ2-7, with 8 bases fitting TRBD2. The germline gives CDR1 MNHNS, CDR2 SASEGT. Losses at the gene ends were 6 bases for V and 0 bases for J; bases not matched to a gene: 4. The CDR3 covers 14 residues. CDR3 sequence reads: CASRNSGTSYEQYF. CDR3 sequence (DNA): TGTGCCAGCAGAAATAGCGGGACCTCCTACGAGCAGTACTTC.

This sequence joins TRBV7-7 and TRBJ2-7; D gene uncertain. This CDR3 comprises 13 residues. Trimming left V 3 bases short and J 5 bases short, with 11 bases between. Germline V gene sequence: CDR1 SSHAT, CDR2 FNYEAQ (reference sequence). DNA of the CDR3: TGTGCCAGCAGCTTTTCCGCCCAGGACGAGCAGTACTTC. Its translation is CASSFSAQDEQYF.

V gene TRBV5-1 combines with J gene TRBJ2-3, with D perhaps matching TRBD1 (6 bases). Deletions cut 4 bases from V and 0 bases from J, with 12 bases between. The CDR3 extends over 15 amino acids. The V gene's germline CDR1 is SGHRS and CDR2 YFSETQ. Here the CDR3 reads CASSAWTASTDTQYF. CDR3 sequence (DNA): TGCGCCAGCAGCGCTTGGACAGCTAGCACAGATACGCAGTATTTT.

The chain recombines TRBV4-3 with TRBJ2-1, with TRBD2 identical over 9 bases. Germline CDR1 and CDR2: LGHNA and YSLEER. The CDR3 sequence is 14 residues long. J was trimmed by 9 bases and V by 5 bases; bases with no gene match: 8. CDR3 amino acids: CASSYIAGASEQFF. CDR3 coding DNA: TGCGCCAGCAGCTACATAGCGGGAGCATCTGAGCAGTTCTTC.

J is TRBJ2-1 and V is TRBV30; tentative D call: TRBD2 (5 bases). Trimming shortened V by 0 bases and J by 6 bases, and 9 bases separated the two germline ends. Germline V gene data show CDR1 as GTSNPN and CDR2 as SVGIG (reference sequence). This CDR3 is 13 amino acids long. The CDR3 nucleotides read TGTGCCTGGAGTGTAGGGAGTCGCAATGAGCAGTTCTTC. The encoded protein is CAWSVGSRNEQFF.

The genes are TRBV28 and TRBJ2-7, with a possible D match to TRBD1 (5 bases). V lost 5 bases and J lost 4, with 15 bases in between. Germline values: CDR1 MDHEN, CDR2 SYDVKM. The CDR3 length is 14 residues. DNA of the CDR3: TGTGCCAGCAGTGGAGTTCTAGGGGTGTACGAGCAGTACTTC. Its translation: CASSGVLGVYEQYF.

The J gene is TRBJ1-5, the V gene TRBV2; D is possibly TRBD1 (5 bases). Germline assignment: CDR1 SNHLY and CDR2 FYNNEI. Trimming left V 7 bases short and J 0 bases short, with 13 bases between. The CDR3 loop spans 15 amino acids. The CDR3 sequence is CASKVEGLSNQPQHF. The CDR3 DNA sequence: TGTGCCAGCAAGGTTGAGGGGCTTAGCAATCAGCCCCAGCATTTT.

This clone is categorized as medium-sized. The chain joins TRBV7-9 to TRBJ1-2; D not resolved. The CDR3 runs to 14 residues. V lost 1 base, J lost 4 bases, and 10 bases lay in between. Germline assignment: CDR1 SEHNR and CDR2 FQNEAQ (reference sequence). The CDR3 protein is CASSLGDKLYGYTF. The CDR3 bases are TGTGCCAGCAGCTTAGGAGACAAACTCTATGGCTACACCTTC.